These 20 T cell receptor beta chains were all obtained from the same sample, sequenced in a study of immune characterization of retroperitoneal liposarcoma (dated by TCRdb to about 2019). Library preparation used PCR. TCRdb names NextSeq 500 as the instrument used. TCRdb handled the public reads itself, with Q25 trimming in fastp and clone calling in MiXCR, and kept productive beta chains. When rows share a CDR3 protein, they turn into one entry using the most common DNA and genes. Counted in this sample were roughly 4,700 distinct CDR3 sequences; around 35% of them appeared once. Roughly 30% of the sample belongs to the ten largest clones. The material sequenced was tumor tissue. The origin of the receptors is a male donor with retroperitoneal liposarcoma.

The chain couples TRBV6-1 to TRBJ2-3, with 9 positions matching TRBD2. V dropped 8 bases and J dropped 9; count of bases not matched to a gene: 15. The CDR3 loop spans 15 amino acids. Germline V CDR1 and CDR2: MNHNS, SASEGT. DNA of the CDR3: TGTGCCAGCCAGGATGGCGGGAGGGGTGCAGGAACGCAGTATTTT. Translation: CASQDGGRGAGTQYF.

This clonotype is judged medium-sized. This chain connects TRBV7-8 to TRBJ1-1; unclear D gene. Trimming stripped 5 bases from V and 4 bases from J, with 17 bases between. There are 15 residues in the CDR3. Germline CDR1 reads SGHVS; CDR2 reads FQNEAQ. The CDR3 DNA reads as TGTGCCAGCAGCCCCTCTTGGGTTGGCGGCACTGAAGCTTTCTTT. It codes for CASSPSWVGGTEAFF.

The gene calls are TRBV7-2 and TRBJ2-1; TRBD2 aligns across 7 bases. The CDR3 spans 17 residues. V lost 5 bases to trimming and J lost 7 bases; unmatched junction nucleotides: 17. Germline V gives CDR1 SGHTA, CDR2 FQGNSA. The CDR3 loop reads CASSPRGGSLTWNEQFF. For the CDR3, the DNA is TGTGCCAGCAGCCCCCGCGGCGGGAGCCTTACATGGAATGAGCAGTTCTTC.

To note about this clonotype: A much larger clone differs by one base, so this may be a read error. The CDR3 DNA sequence: TGTGCCAGCGACTCACAGGAGATCTACGAGCAGTTCTTC. It yields the protein CASDSQEIYEQFF. The chain joins TRBV5-6 to TRBJ2-1; D might be TRBD1 (5 bases). This CDR3 region has 13 residues. V was pared by 7 bases and J by 10 bases, with 18 bases between. Germline assignment: CDR1 SGHDT and CDR2 YYEEEE.

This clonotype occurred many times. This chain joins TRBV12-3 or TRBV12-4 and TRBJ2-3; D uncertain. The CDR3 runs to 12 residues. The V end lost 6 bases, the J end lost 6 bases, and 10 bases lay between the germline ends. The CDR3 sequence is CASSRMGDTQYF. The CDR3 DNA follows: TGTGCCAGCAGCCGGATGGGGGATACGCAGTATTTT.

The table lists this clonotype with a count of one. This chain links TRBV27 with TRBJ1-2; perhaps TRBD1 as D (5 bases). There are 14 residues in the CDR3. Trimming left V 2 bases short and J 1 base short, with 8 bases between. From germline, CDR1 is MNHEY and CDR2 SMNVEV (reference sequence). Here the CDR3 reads CASSLAGYNYGYTF. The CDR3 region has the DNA TGTGCCAGCAGTTTAGCAGGGTATAACTATGGCTACACCTTC.

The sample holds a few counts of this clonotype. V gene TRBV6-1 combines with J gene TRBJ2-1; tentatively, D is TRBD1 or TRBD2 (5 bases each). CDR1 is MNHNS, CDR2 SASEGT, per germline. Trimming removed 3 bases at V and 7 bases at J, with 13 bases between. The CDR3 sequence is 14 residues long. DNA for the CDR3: TGTGCCAGCAGTGAGAGGTCCAGGGAGAATGAGCAGTTCTTC. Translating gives CASSERSRENEQFF.

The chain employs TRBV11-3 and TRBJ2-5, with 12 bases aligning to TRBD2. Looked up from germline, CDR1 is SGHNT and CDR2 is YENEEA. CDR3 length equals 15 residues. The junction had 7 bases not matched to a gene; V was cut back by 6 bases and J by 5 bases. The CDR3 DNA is TGTGCCAGCAGTCCAGGACTAGCGGGAAGGGAGACCCAGTACTTC. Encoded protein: CASSPGLAGRETQYF. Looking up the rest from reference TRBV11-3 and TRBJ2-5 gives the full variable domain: EAGVVQSPRYKIIEKKQPVAFWCNPISGHNTLYWYLQNLGQGPELLIRYENEEAVDDSQLPKDRFSAERLKGVDSTLKIQPAELGDSAVYLCASSPGLAGRETQYFGPGTRLLVL.

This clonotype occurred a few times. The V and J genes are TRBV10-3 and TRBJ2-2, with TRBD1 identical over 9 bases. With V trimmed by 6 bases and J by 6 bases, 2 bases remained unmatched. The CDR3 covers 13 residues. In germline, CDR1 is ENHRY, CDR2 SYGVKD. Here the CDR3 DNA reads TGTGCCATCAGCCGACAGGGGGCCGGGGAGCTGTTTTTT. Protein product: CAISRQGAGELFF.

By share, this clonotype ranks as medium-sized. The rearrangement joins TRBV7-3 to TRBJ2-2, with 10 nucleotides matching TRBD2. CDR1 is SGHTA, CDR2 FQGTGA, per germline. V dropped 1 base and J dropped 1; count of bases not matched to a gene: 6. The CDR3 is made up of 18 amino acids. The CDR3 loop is CASSLKPRLAGNTGELFF. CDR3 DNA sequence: TGTGCCAGCAGCTTAAAACCCAGACTAGCGGGGAACACCGGGGAGCTGTTTTTT. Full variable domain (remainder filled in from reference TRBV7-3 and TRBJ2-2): GAGVSQTPSNKVTEKGKYVELRCDPISGHTALYWYRQSLGQGPEFLIYFQGTGAADDSGLPNDRFFAVRPEGSVSTLKIQRTERGDSAVYLCASSLKPRLAGNTGELFFGEGSRLTVL.

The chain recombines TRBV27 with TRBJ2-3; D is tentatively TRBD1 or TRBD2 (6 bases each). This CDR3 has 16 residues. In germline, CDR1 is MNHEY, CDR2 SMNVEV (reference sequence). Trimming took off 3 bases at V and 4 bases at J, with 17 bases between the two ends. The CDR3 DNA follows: TGTGCCAGCAGTTTCAGCTTAGGGGGGAAGTCAGATACGCAGTATTTT. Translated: CASSFSLGGKSDTQYF.

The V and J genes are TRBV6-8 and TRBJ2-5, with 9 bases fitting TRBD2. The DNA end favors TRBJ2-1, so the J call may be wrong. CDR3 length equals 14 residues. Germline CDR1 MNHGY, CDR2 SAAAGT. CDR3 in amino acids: CASSDGGRAYEQFF. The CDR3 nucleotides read TGTGCCAGCAGTGACGGCGGGAGGGCTTACGAGCAGTTCTTC.

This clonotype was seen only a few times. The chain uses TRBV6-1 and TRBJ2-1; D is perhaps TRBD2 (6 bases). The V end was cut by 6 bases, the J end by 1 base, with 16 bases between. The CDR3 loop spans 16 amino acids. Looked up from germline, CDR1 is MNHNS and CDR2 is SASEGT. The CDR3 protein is CASSSIIGGSYNEQFF. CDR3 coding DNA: TGTGCCAGCAGCTCCATTATCGGGGGATCCTACAATGAGCAGTTCTTC.

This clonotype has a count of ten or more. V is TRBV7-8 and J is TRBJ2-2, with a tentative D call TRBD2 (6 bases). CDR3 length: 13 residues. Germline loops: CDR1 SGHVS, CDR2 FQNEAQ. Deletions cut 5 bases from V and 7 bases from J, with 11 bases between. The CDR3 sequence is CASSGRRDGELFF. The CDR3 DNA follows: TGTGCCAGCAGCGGAAGGCGGGACGGGGAGCTGTTTTTT.

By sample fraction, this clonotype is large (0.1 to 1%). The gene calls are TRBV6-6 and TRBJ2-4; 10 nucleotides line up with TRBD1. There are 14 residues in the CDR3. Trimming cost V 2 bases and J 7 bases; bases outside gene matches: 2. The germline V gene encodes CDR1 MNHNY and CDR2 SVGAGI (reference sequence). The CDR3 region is CASSYDRGLNIQYF. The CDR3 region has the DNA TGTGCCAGCAGTTACGACAGGGGGCTGAACATTCAGTACTTC.

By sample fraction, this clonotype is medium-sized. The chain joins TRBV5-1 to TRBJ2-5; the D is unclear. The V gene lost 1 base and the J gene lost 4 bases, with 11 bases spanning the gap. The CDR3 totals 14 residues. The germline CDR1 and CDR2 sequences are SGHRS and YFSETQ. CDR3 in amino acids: CASSLRSAAETQYF. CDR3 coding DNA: TGCGCCAGCAGCTTGCGCAGTGCCGCAGAGACCCAGTACTTC. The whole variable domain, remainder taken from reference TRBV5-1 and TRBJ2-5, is KAGVTQTPRYLIKTRGQQVTLSCSPISGHRSVSWYQQTPGQGLQFLFEYFSETQRNKGNFPGRFSGRQFSNSRSEMNVSTLELGDSALYLCASSLRSAAETQYFGPGTRLLVL.

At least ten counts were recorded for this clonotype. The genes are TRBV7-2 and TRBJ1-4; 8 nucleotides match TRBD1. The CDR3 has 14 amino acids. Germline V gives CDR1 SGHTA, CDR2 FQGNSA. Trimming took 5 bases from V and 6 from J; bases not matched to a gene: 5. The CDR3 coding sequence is TGTGCCAGCAGCCTCAGGGGGCGCGATGAAAAACTGTTTTTT. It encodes CASSLRGRDEKLFF.

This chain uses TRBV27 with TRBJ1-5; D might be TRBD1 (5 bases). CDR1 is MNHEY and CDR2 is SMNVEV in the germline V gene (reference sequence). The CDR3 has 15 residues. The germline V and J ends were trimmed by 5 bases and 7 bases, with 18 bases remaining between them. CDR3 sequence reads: CASSAVRDAHQPQHF. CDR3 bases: TGTGCCAGCAGTGCCGTCAGGGACGCCCACCAGCCCCAGCATTTT.

The DNA for the CDR3 is TGTGCCAGTAGTCTCTGGGACAGGGGGAGTGAAAAACTGTTTTTT. Translation gives CASSLWDRGSEKLFF. The chain is built from TRBV19 and TRBJ1-4; TRBD1 matches 11 bases. This CDR3 region has 15 residues. The junction had 6 bases not matched to a gene; V was cut back by 5 bases and J by 7 bases. Germline-derived CDR1 and CDR2 are LNHDA and SQIVND (reference sequence).

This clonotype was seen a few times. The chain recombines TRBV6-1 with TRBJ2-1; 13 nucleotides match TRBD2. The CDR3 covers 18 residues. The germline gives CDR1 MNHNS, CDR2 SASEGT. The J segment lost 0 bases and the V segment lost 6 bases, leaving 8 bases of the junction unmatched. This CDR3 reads CASRVTSGGYSSYNEQFF. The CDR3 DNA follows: TGTGCCAGCAGAGTGACTAGCGGGGGGTATAGCTCCTACAATGAGCAGTTCTTC.